The 8 T cell receptor beta chains listed next were all sequenced from one sample in a study of blood T cell repertoires in COVID-19. Produced via immunoSEQ multiplex PCR; TCRdb's table is partial and in-frame only. Among 310,000 or so clones, around 87% were seen once, and the ten largest hold about 2%. Sequencing was performed on peripheral blood. The receptors shown here come from a woman aged 50 to 60 who had recovered from COVID-19.

The chain joins TRBV4-2 to TRBJ1-4; TRBD1 might be the D (5 bases). Trimming shortened V by 0 bases and J by 2 bases, and 16 bases separated the two germline ends. In germline, CDR1 is LGHNA, CDR2 YNFKEQ. The CDR3 sequence is 18 residues long. This CDR3 is CASSQDGQGAPTNEKLFF. The CDR3 DNA follows: TGTGCCAGCAGCCAAGACGGGCAGGGCGCTCCGACTAATGAAAAACTGTTTTTT.

The V gene is TRBV2, the J gene TRBJ1-4; TRBD1 might be the D (6 bases). Germline CDR1 is SNHLY and CDR2 is FYNNEI. Trimming took off 4 bases at V and 8 bases at J, with 17 bases between the two ends. CDR3 length: 15 amino acids. This CDR3 reads CASSVGTGLVEKLFF. In DNA, the CDR3 is TGTGCCAGCAGTGTGGGTACAGGGCTAGTCGAAAAACTGTTTTTT.

The chain carries TRBV7-2 and TRBJ2-1; D might be TRBD2 (5 bases). The germline V and J ends were trimmed by 1 base and 7 bases, with 11 bases remaining between them. The CDR3 spans 14 residues. Looked up from germline, CDR1 is SGHTA and CDR2 is FQGNSA. This CDR3 is CASSLDSAGNEQFF. The CDR3 DNA is TGTGCCAGCAGCTTAGATAGCGCAGGTAATGAGCAGTTCTTC.

The rearrangement joins TRBV6-5 to TRBJ1-4, with D maybe TRBD1 (5 bases). CDR1 and CDR2 from the germline V gene are MNHEY and SVGAGI. V shed 5 bases and J shed 6 bases, with 13 bases lying between them. The CDR3 sequence is 14 residues long. The CDR3 sequence: CASSQPGGYEKLFF. CDR3 DNA: TGTGCCAGCAGTCAACCGGGGGGTTATGAAAAACTGTTTTTT.

The chain links TRBV30 to TRBJ2-1; TRBD2 aligns across 9 bases. CDR1 is GTSNPN, CDR2 SVGIG, per germline (reference sequence). The CDR3 has 15 residues. The V gene end was trimmed by 2 bases and the J gene end by 2 bases; junction bases not matched to a gene: 4. The CDR3 reads CAWSNPSGAYNEQFF. As DNA, the CDR3 is TGTGCCTGGAGTAACCCTAGCGGGGCCTACAATGAGCAGTTCTTC.

This rearrangement joins TRBV5-1 to TRBJ1-5, with D unclear. CDR1 and CDR2 from the germline V gene are SGHRS and YFSETQ. CDR3 length equals 15 residues. Deletions cut 0 bases from V and 0 bases from J, with 7 bases between. The CDR3 spells CASSLADYSNQPQHF. The CDR3 DNA sequence: TGCGCCAGCAGCTTGGCAGATTATAGCAATCAGCCCCAGCATTTT.

The V and J genes are TRBV21-1 and TRBJ1-3; the DNA was not compared with TRBD1, the D call given in the table. TRBV21-1 is labeled a pseudogene. The CDR3 is 17 residues long. CDR3 DNA: TGTGCCAGCAGCCGTGGGACAGGCCACCTCTCTGGAAACACCATATATTTT. Its protein is CASSRGTGHLSGNTIYF.

The genes are TRBV4-3 and TRBJ2-3, with 13 bases matching TRBD2. After removal of 3 bases from V and 3 bases from J, the junction contained 12 bases not matched to a gene. The CDR3 runs 19 residues. Germline assignment: CDR1 LGHNA and CDR2 YSLEER. The CDR3 coding sequence is TGCGCCAGCAGCCACCGACCCCTGACTAGCGGGGGGATTACAGATACGCAGTATTTT. This codes for CASSHRPLTSGGITDTQYF.